This TCR beta chain was observed in a study of T-cell memory formation after mild COVID-19. General study findings and limits: The finding that pre-infection memory included some responding clones suggested that cross-reactive memory joined.

This clonotype has at least ten counts. Its specificity is unknown. Germline values: CDR1 LNHDA, CDR2 SQIVND (reference sequence). The CDR3 is made up of 14 amino acids. Trimming shortened V by 6 bases and J by 1 base, and 12 bases separated the two germline ends. One entry per CDR3 protein, called by TCRdb with MiXCR from the 5' RACE reads. This table has 300,000 to 350,000 distinct CDR3 sequences, approximately 15% appearing once. The origin of this receptor is a man aged 18 to 35 who had mild COVID-19 (a few samples of this study predate the infection). Cell type and time point are not known. Sequenced: PBMCs or a T cell subset sorted from them (not recorded which). This sequence joins TRBV19 and TRBJ1-1; D is uncertain. The CDR3 sequence: CASSPTPSNTEAFF. DNA of the CDR3: TGTGCCAGTAGCCCGACGCCGTCGAACACTGAAGCTTTCTTT. The whole variable domain, remainder taken from reference TRBV19 and TRBJ1-1, is DGGITQSPKYLFRKEGQNVTLSCEQNLNHDAMYWYRQDPGQGLRLIYYSQIVNDFQKGDIAEGYSVSREKKESFPLTVTSAQKNPTAFYLCASSPTPSNTEAFFGQGTRLTVV.